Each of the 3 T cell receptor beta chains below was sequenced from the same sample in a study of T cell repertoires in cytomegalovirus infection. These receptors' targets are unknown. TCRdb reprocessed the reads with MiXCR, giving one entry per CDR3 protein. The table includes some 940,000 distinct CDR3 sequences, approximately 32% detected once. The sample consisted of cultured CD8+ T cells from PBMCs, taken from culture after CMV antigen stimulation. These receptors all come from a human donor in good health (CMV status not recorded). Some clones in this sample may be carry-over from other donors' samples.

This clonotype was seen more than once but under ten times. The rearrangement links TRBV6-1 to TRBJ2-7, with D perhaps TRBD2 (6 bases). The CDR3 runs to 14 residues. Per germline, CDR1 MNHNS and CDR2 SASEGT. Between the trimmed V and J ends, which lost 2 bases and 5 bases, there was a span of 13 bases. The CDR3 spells CASSEMEGLHEQYF. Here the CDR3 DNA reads TGTGCCAGCAGTGAAATGGAGGGATTACACGAGCAGTACTTC.

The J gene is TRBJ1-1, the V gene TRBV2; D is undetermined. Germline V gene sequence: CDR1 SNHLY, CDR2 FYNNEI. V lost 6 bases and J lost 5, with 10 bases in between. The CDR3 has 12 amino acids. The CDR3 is CASSAMVTEAFF. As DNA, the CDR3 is TGTGCCAGCAGCGCAATGGTAACTGAAGCTTTCTTT.

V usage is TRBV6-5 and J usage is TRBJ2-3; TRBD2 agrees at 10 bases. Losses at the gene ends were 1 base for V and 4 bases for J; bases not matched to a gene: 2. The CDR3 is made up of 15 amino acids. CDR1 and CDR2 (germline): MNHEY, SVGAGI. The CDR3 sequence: CASSYLSGGADTQYF. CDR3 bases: TGTGCCAGCAGTTACTTGAGCGGGGGGGCAGATACGCAGTATTTT.